This T cell receptor (beta chain) was identified during a study of cytomegalovirus exposure and HLA in healthy donors. The J segment lost 6 bases and the V segment lost 2 bases, leaving 7 bases of the junction unmatched. The CDR3 totals 15 residues. In germline, CDR1 is GTSNPN, CDR2 SVGIG (reference sequence). It was with 60 Vbeta and 13 Jbeta primers that the PCR ran. Repertoires were generated with immunoSEQ multiplex PCR, while TCRdb's copy carries only in-frame clones and drops some. The sample lists about 180,000 clones, more than 75% occurring once. Study-wide findings and caveats: It emerged from a later analysis that several of the most significant clusters appeared to be linked to common viral pathogens. Segments of the TCR beta V type were, in most cases, productive about 90% or about 30% of the time in an earlier analysis. Most subjects had HLA-A and HLA-B alleles reportedly predicted accurately by TCR beta sequences.

Regarding this clone: What it binds is not known.

The clonotype comes from a woman between 25 and 40 years old in good health and CMV-seropositive. What was sequenced was PBMCs. The V gene is TRBV30, the J gene TRBJ2-2; TRBD2 matches 9 bases. The CDR3 DNA reads TGTGCCTGGAGTCCCTTTAGCGGGAGATCCGGGGAGCTGTTTTTT. It codes for CAWSPFSGRSGELFF.